The TCR beta chain under discussion was sequenced for a study of blood T cell repertoires in COVID-19. The overall study: COVID-19 samples, acute and convalescent, were from the United States, Italy and Spain. PBMCs, B-cell-depleted T cells, or T cells provided the cDNA or gDNA that made up the material.

Trimming removed 4 bases at V and 2 bases at J, with 12 bases between. The CDR3 covers 16 residues. Germline loops: CDR1 MNHNS, CDR2 SASEGT. In the original analysis: Reference gene primer amplification yielded estimated nucleated cell counts. Repertoires were generated with immunoSEQ multiplex PCR, while TCRdb's copy carries only in-frame clones and drops some. For V, J and clone size, that table is used; D and trimming come from the DNA. The table lists approximately 230,000 clones, nearly 90% of them singletons. The V gene is TRBV6-1, the J gene TRBJ1-6, with D perhaps matching TRBD1 (5 bases). The sequenced sample was peripheral blood. This clonotype was obtained from a man in his late teens or twenties with active or convalescent COVID-19. The chain's CDR3 is CASSGDSRPYNSPLHF. The DNA of the CDR3 is TGTGCCAGCAGTGGGGACTCTAGACCCTATAATTCACCCCTCCACTTT.